Below, one TCR beta chain is given with its context. Its antigen remains unknown. As every portion of the isolated RNA was reverse transcribed, the sequencing read expressed TCRB transcripts. Data came from immunoSEQ multiplex PCR; TCRdb stores just in-frame clones and leaves some out. This sample has about 41,000 clones, with 65% to 70% found just once. This sample is drawn from a study of beta chain features in type 1 diabetes. General study results and limits: Researchers report that Type 1 diabetes patients had moderately but significantly shorter TCRB CDR3s across all four CD4+ subsets. Within the patient group, naive, central memory and Treg TCRB repertoires appeared more similar to each other than within healthy donors.

With 5 bases clipped from V and 0 bases from J, the junction kept 0 bases outside the gene matches. There are 14 residues in the CDR3. Germline V gene lookup returns CDR1 SGHAT and CDR2 FQNNGV. Sequenced material: Tregs from blood. This chain joins TRBV11-2 and TRBJ1-4, with 7 bases identical to TRBD1. The TCR sequence derives from a man aged 25 to 45 with type 1 diabetes. Some clones in this sample may be carry-over from other donors' samples. The CDR3 loop reads CASSGTATNEKLFF. The CDR3 DNA sequence: TGTGCCAGCAGCGGGACAGCAACTAATGAAAAACTGTTTTTT.